Listed below are T cell receptor beta chains from one sample, sequenced in a study of blood T cells in healthy people across ages. TCRdb re-derived calls from the 5' RACE reads in MiXCR, one entry per CDR3 protein. The data contain about 830,000 distinct CDR3 sequences, 55% to 65% of them singletons. Sequenced input: blood. These receptor sequences come from a man aged 25 to 45 in good health. CDR3s include the opening cysteine and the closing phenylalanine or tryptophan. D genes are given only for firm matches. Size tells how often a clone was seen (once, few, many) or the class of an expanded clone, and some rows leave it out.

clone size: .; D gene: TRBD1; J gene: TRBJ2-1; V gene: TRBV7-8; CDR3 DNA: TGTGCCAGCAGCTTACGACAGGGGAACTACAATGAGCAGTTCTTC; CDR3 protein: CASSLRQGNYNEQFF
clone size: .; D gene: .; J gene: TRBJ1-2; V gene: TRBV13; CDR3 DNA: TGTGCCAGCAGCCGAAGTGGACTATACTATGGCTACACCTTC; CDR3 protein: CASSRSGLYYGYTF
clone size: .; D gene: .; J gene: TRBJ2-1; V gene: TRBV4-2; CDR3 DNA: TGTGCCAGCAGCCAAGAGGGAGGGGGGGAAGAGCAGTTCTTC; CDR3 protein: CASSQEGGGEEQFF
clone size: .; D gene: TRBD2; J gene: TRBJ2-3; V gene: TRBV29-1; CDR3 DNA: TGCAGCGTTGCTAGCGGGGTAGCAGATACGCAGTATTTT; CDR3 protein: CSVASGVADTQYF
clone size: .; D gene: TRBD1; J gene: TRBJ1-2; V gene: TRBV20-1; CDR3 DNA: TGCAGTGCTTACAGTCCCGGGACAGGGTATGGCTGCACCTTC; CDR3 protein: CSAYSPGTGYGCTF
clone size: .; D gene: .; J gene: TRBJ2-7; V gene: TRBV7-9; CDR3 DNA: TGTGCCAGCTCCTACGGGACGGTCTCCTACGAGCAGTACTTC; CDR3 protein: CASSYGTVSYEQYF
clone size: .; D gene: .; J gene: TRBJ2-6; V gene: TRBV14; CDR3 DNA: TGTGCCAGCAGCCAGGGGACCCCCTCTGGGGCCAACGTCCTGACTTTC; CDR3 protein: CASSQGTPSGANVLTF
clone size: .; D gene: .; J gene: TRBJ2-5; V gene: TRBV10-3; CDR3 DNA: TGTGCCAGCAGCTTAAGGGAGACCCTGTACTTC; CDR3 protein: CASSLRETLYF
clone size: .; D gene: TRBD2; J gene: TRBJ2-3; V gene: TRBV13; CDR3 DNA: TGTGCCAGCAGCCTCGTGACTAGCGGGGGGCCGGGCACAGATACGCAGTATTTT; CDR3 protein: CASSLVTSGGPGTDTQYF
clone size: .; D gene: .; J gene: TRBJ2-5; V gene: TRBV27; CDR3 DNA: TGTGCCAGCAGTCGATGGGGGCAAGGAGAGACCCAGTACTTC; CDR3 protein: CASSRWGQGETQYF
clone size: .; D gene: .; J gene: TRBJ2-1; V gene: TRBV7-8; CDR3 DNA: TGTGCCAGCACCACAATCCGGGTCATCCCCAATGAGCAGTTCTTC; CDR3 protein: CASTTIRVIPNEQFF
clone size: .; D gene: .; J gene: TRBJ2-6; V gene: TRBV3-1; CDR3 DNA: TGTGCCAGCAGCCCACAGGCCTCTGGGGCCAACGTCCTGACTTTC; CDR3 protein: CASSPQASGANVLTF
clone size: few; D gene: .; J gene: TRBJ2-1; V gene: TRBV29-1; CDR3 DNA: TGCAGCGTTGAGGACACTAGGACCAATGAGCAGTTCTTC; CDR3 protein: CSVEDTRTNEQFF
clone size: .; D gene: .; J gene: TRBJ2-2; V gene: TRBV29-1; CDR3 DNA: TGCAGCGTCAAGCGGGACAGGAACACCGGGGAGCTGTTTTTT; CDR3 protein: CSVKRDRNTGELFF
clone size: once; D gene: TRBD1; J gene: TRBJ2-1; V gene: TRBV10-3; CDR3 DNA: TGTGCCATCAGTGAGTGGGGACAGGGAGTAGGGTCCTACAATGAGCAGTTCTTC; CDR3 protein: CAISEWGQGVGSYNEQFF